These 6 T cell receptor beta chains originate from one sample sequenced in a study of T cells in Graves' hyperthyroidism and ophthalmopathy (dated by TCRdb to between 2019 and 2020). Libraries were constructed by multiplex PCR. Instrument used: Illumina HiSeq 2000. TCR beta CDR3 regions were amplified from RNA transcripts. A first-round RT-PCR of the TCR CDR3 used the HTBI primer set with the Qiagen OneStep RT-PCR kit. TCRdb reanalyzed the raw reads on its own, using fastp at Q25 for trimming and MiXCR for clone calling, and kept in-frame beta chains. When rows share a CDR3 protein, they turn into one entry using the most common DNA and genes. The table for this sample lists approximately 560,000 distinct CDR3 sequences; approximately 15% of them were counted only once. Roughly 6.6% of the sample goes to the ten largest clones. The specimen was blood. The receptor source for this set is a woman aged 30 to 39 with Graves' hyperthyroidism.

There are a few counts of this clonotype. The chain's CDR3 is CASNDAGTRAHEQFF. CDR3 DNA: TGTGCCAGCAACGATGCCGGGACTAGAGCCCATGAGCAGTTCTTC. The chain carries TRBV27 and TRBJ2-1; 8 nucleotides line up with TRBD2. CDR1 and CDR2 (germline): MNHEY, SMNVEV (reference sequence). V trimming: 7 bases; J trimming: 8 bases; junction bases outside the gene matches: 13. The CDR3 has 15 residues.

This clonotype was observed at least ten times. V gene TRBV14 combines with J gene TRBJ2-7; no definite D call. Germline values: CDR1 SGHDN, CDR2 FVKESK. Trimming took 3 bases from V and 3 from J, leaving 6 bases between them. The CDR3 is 12 amino acids. The DNA of the CDR3 is TGTGCCAGCAGCCATACCCGCTACGAGCAGTACTTC. Translated, it gives CASSHTRYEQYF.

This clonotype was counted many times. The rearrangement uses TRBV11-2 and TRBJ2-5; D is ambiguous. Between the trimmed V and J ends, which lost 5 bases and 4 bases, there was a span of 8 bases. CDR3 size: 12 residues. Germline CDR1 reads SGHAT; CDR2 reads FQNNGV. The CDR3 reads CASSQNLETQYF. CDR3 DNA sequence: TGTGCCAGCAGCCAGAACTTAGAGACCCAGTACTTC.

This clonotype occurred a few times. The V call is TRBV20-1, the J call TRBJ2-5, with 9 bases fitting TRBD1. Germline loops: CDR1 DFQATT, CDR2 SNEGSKA (reference sequence). The V gene end was trimmed by 6 bases and the J gene end by 3 bases; junction bases not matched to a gene: 2. This CDR3 comprises 12 residues. CDR3 region: CSAGTGKETQYF. The CDR3 nucleotides read TGCAGTGCAGGGACAGGGAAAGAGACCCAGTACTTC.

This clonotype was seen ten or more times. The chain links TRBV12-3 or TRBV12-4 to TRBJ2-2; 9 nucleotides line up with TRBD2. This CDR3 is 15 amino acids long. The V and J ends lost 6 bases and 2 bases, in that order; junction bases with no gene match: 4. This CDR3 reads CASRRTSENTGELFF. CDR3 sequence (DNA): TGTGCCAGCAGGCGGACTAGCGAAAACACCGGGGAGCTGTTTTTT.

This clonotype was observed many times. The rearrangement uses TRBV10-3 and TRBJ1-6, with a possible D match to TRBD1 (5 bases). The CDR3 consists of 17 residues. V shed 0 bases and J shed 7 bases, with 16 bases lying between them. Germline CDR1 ENHRY, CDR2 SYGVKD. CDR3 region: CAISESGSETANSPLHF. In nucleotides, the CDR3 is TGTGCCATCAGTGAGTCTGGGTCGGAGACAGCAAATTCACCCCTCCACTTT.